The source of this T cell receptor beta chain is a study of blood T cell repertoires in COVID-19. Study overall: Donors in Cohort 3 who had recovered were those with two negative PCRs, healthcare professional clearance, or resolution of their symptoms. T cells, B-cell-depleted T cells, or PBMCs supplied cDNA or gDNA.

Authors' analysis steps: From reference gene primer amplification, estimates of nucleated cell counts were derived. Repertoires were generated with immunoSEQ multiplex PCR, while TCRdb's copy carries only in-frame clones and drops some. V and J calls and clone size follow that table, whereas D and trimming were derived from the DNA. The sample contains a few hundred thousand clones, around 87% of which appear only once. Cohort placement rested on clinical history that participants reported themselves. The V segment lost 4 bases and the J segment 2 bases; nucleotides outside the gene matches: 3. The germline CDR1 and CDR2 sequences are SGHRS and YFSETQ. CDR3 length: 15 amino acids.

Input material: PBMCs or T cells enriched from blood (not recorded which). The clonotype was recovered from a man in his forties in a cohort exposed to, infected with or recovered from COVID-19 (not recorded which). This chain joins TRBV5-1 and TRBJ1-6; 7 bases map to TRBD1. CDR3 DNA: TGCGCCAGCAGCCGACAGGGTCCCTATAATTCACCCCTCCACTTT. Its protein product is CASSRQGPYNSPLHF.